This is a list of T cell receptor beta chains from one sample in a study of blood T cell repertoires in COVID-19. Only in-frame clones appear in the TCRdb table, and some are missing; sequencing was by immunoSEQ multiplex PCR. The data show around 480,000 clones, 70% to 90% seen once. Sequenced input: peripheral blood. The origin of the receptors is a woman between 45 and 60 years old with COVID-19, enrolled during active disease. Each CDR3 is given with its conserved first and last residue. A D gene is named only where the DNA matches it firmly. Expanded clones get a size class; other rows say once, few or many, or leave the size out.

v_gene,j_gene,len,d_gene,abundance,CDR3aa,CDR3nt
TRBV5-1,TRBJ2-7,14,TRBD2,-,CASSLSGGDYEQYF,TGCGCCAGCAGCTTGTCGGGAGGCGACTACGAGCAGTACTTC
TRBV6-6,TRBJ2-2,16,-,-,CASTSGTQLATGELFF,TGTGCCAGCACTTCCGGGACACAATTAGCCACCGGGGAGCTGTTTTTT
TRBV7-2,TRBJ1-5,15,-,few,CASSLVSPGNQPQHF,TGTGCCAGCAGCTTAGTGAGTCCGGGGAATCAGCCCCAGCATTTT
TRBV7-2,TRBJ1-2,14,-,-,CASSSDSGGYGYTF,TGTGCCAGCAGCTCCGACAGCGGGGGGTATGGCTACACCTTC
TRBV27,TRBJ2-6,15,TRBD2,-,CASRGGGAGANVLTF,TGTGCCAGCCGGGGCGGGGGAGCTGGGGCCAACGTCCTGACTTTC
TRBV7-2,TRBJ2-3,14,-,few,CASSLAQDTDTQYF,TGTGCCAGCAGCTTAGCCCAGGACACAGATACGCAGTATTTT
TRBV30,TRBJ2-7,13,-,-,CAWGTGHTYEQYF,TGTGCCTGGGGTACGGGACATACCTACGAGCAGTACTTC
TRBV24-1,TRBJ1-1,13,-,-,CATRPQENTEAFF,TGTGCCACCAGACCACAGGAGAACACTGAAGCTTTCTTT
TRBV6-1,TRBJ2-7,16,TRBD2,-,CASSEAPPSGVYEQYF,TGTGCCAGCAGTGAAGCCCCTCCTAGCGGGGTCTACGAGCAGTACTTC
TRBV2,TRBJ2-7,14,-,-,CASSDSTSPYEQYF,TGTGCCAGCAGTGATTCAACTAGTCCCTACGAGCAGTACTTC
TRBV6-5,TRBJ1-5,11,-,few,CASSSGSTQHF,TGTGCCAGCAGTTCCGGTTCTACCCAGCATTTT
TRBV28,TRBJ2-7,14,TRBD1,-,CASRSPGQGNEQYF,TGTGCCAGCAGAAGTCCGGGACAGGGAAACGAGCAGTACTTC
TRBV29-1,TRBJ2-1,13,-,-,CSVPGLAYNEQFF,TGCAGCGTTCCAGGGCTCGCCTACAATGAGCAGTTCTTC
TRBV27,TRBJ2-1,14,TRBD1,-,CASSKPGQGNEQFF,TGTGCCAGCAGTAAACCGGGACAGGGAAATGAGCAGTTCTTC
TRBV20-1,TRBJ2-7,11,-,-,CSASRSYEQYF,TGCAGTGCTTCCCGCTCCTACGAGCAGTACTTC
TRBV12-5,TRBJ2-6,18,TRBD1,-,CASGFGTGASSGANVLTF,TGTGCTAGTGGTTTTGGGACAGGCGCCAGCTCTGGGGCCAACGTCCTGACTTTC
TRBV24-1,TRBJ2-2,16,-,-,CATSDTGKSKAGELFF,TGTGCCACCAGTGATACAGGGAAAAGTAAGGCCGGGGAGCTGTTTTTT
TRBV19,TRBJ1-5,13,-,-,CASTYSRDQPQHF,TGTGCCAGTACCTACTCCAGGGATCAGCCCCAGCATTTT
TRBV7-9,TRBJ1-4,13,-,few,CASSSRSNEKLFF,TGTGCCAGCAGCTCCCGGTCAAATGAAAAACTGTTTTTT
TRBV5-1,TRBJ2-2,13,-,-,CASSWRSTSELFF,TGCGCCAGCAGCTGGAGGAGTACCTCAGAGCTGTTTTTT
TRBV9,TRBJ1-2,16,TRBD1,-,CASSPQDRASVWGYTF,TGTGCCAGCAGCCCTCAGGACAGGGCCTCTGTTTGGGGCTACACCTTC
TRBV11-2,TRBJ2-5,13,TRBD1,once,CASSETTGAAQYF,TGTGCCAGCAGCGAAACGACAGGGGCAGCCCAGTACTTC
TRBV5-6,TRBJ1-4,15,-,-,CASSLQTRANEKLFF,TGTGCCAGCAGCTTGCAGACGCGGGCTAATGAAAAACTGTTTTTT
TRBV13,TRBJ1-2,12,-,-,CASSLAGDGYTF,TGTGCCAGCAGCTTAGCAGGGGACGGCTACACCTTC
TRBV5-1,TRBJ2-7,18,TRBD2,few,CASSSPGLAGESSYEQYF,TGCGCCAGCAGCTCTCCGGGACTAGCGGGGGAGAGCTCCTACGAGCAGTACTTC
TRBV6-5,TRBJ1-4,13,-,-,CASSPSEEEKLFF,TGTGCCAGCAGTCCCTCAGAGGAAGAAAAACTGTTTTTT
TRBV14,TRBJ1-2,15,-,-,CASSLTGGTLYGYTF,TGTGCCAGCAGCCTTACCGGCGGAACTCTCTATGGCTACACCTTC
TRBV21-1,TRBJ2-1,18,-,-,CASSRLAGGNPDDNEQFF,TGTGCCAGCAGTCGACTAGCGGGGGGGAACCCTGACGATAATGAGCAGTTCTTC
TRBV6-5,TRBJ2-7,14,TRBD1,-,CASIEGGARGEQYF,TGTGCCAGCATCGAAGGGGGCGCCAGGGGCGAGCAGTACTTC
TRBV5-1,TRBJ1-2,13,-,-,CASSLEEERGYTF,TGCGCCAGCAGCTTGGAAGAAGAGCGTGGCTACACCTTC
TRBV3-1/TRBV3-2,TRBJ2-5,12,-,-,CASSTKQGTQYF,TGTGCCAGCAGCACTAAGCAGGGGACCCAGTACTTC
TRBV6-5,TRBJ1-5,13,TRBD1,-,CASRPGGGQPQHF,TGTGCCAGCAGGCCAGGGGGAGGACAGCCCCAGCATTTT
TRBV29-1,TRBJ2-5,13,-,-,CSVARGRQETQYF,TGCAGCGTCGCACGTGGGCGACAAGAGACCCAGTACTTC
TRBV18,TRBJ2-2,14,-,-,CASSFRDTTGELFF,TGTGCCAGCTCATTCCGGGACACCACCGGGGAGCTGTTTTTT
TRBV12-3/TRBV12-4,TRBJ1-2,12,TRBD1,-,CASSTGEDGYTF,TGTGCCAGCAGTACAGGGGAAGATGGCTACACCTTC
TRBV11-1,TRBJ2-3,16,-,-,CASSRQPGLLTDTQYF,TGTGCCAGCAGCCGTCAGCCGGGACTCCTCACAGATACGCAGTATTTT
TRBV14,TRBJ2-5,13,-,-,CASSQVAVATQYF,TGTGCCAGCAGCCAAGTGGCTGTGGCGACCCAGTACTTC
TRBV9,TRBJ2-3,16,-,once,CASSVPPAGATDTQYF,TGTGCCAGCAGCGTACCCCCCGCGGGGGCCACAGATACGCAGTATTTT
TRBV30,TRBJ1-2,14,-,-,CAWSFTGWNYGYTF,TGTGCCTGGTCCTTCACAGGGTGGAACTATGGCTACACCTTC
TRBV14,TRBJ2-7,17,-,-,CASSQETRPIDAYEQYF,TGTGCCAGCAGCCAAGAAACGCGGCCCATAGACGCCTACGAGCAGTACTTC
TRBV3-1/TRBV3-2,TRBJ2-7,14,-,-,CASGLRDKSYEQYF,TGTGCCAGCGGACTCCGGGACAAATCCTACGAGCAGTACTTC
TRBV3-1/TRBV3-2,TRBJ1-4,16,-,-,CASSQQYRATNEKLFF,TGTGCCAGCAGCCAACAGTACAGGGCAACTAATGAAAAACTGTTTTTT
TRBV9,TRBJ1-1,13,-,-,CASSQGVNTEAFF,TGTGCCAGCAGCCAGGGCGTGAACACTGAAGCTTTCTTT
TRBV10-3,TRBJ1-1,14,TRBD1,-,CAISAGTDYTEAFF,TGTGCCATCAGTGCGGGGACAGATTACACTGAAGCTTTCTTT
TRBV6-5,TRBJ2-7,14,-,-,CASSRTWTAYEQYF,TGTGCCAGCAGCCGCACCTGGACAGCTTACGAGCAGTACTTC
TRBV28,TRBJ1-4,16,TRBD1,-,CASGDRGPIGAEKLFF,TGTGCCAGCGGCGACAGGGGACCGATAGGGGCTGAAAAACTGTTTTTT
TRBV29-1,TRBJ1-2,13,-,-,CSVEAGPNYGYTF,TGCAGCGTTGAAGCAGGGCCTAACTATGGCTACACCTTC
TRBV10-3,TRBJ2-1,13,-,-,CAISEVLNNEQFF,TGTGCCATCAGTGAGGTACTGAACAATGAGCAGTTCTTC
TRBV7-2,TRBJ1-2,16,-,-,CASSFPWGELLYGYTF,TGTGCCAGCAGCTTCCCCTGGGGAGAGCTACTCTATGGCTACACCTTC
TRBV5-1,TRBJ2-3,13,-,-,CASSLGVGGTQYF,TGCGCCAGCAGCTTGGGGGTCGGAGGGACGCAGTATTTT
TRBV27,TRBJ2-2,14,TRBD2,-,CASSLAGGPGELFF,TGTGCCAGCAGTTTAGCGGGGGGGCCCGGGGAGCTGTTTTTT
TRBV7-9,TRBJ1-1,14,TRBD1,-,CASSHRDRNTEAFF,TGTGCCAGCAGCCACCGGGACAGGAACACTGAAGCTTTCTTT
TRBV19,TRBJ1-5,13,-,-,CASSASRNQPQHF,TGTGCCAGTAGTGCCTCACGGAATCAGCCCCAGCATTTT
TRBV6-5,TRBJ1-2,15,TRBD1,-,CASSQTGGTNYGYTF,TGTGCCAGCAGTCAGACAGGGGGCACTAACTATGGCTACACCTTC
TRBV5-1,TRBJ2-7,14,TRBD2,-,CASSFSGGGDEQYF,TGCGCCAGCAGCTTTTCGGGTGGGGGGGACGAGCAGTACTTC